The clone carrying this T cell receptor (beta chain) occurred a few times. Library construction for TCR beta used iRepertoire HTBI primers and Arm-PCR of CDR3 regions. TCRdb re-called the multiplex PCR reads through MiXCR, storing one row per CDR3 protein. The data contain 450,000 or so distinct CDR3 sequences, about 20% of them singletons. This sample was taken from a study of regulatory T cells in long-lasting Graves disease. Time point of the sample: persistent/refractory GD, antithyroid drugs over 5 years with positive TRAb. The TCR library was made from RNA extracted from PBMCs. The TCR was taken from a female donor with Graves disease. The material was peripheral blood mononuclear cells (PBMCs), obtained when the disease was refractory, from a patient treated with antithyroid drugs.

CDR3: CASNLGQSNQPQHF. Written as DNA, the CDR3 is TGTGCCAGCAACCTAGGACAGAGCAATCAGCCCCAGCATTTT. The genes are TRBV6-1 and TRBJ1-5; the D gene is possibly TRBD1 (6 bases). Trimming took 7 bases from V and 1 from J, leaving 11 bases between them. CDR3 length: 14 residues. Per germline, CDR1 MNHNS and CDR2 SASEGT.